The present T cell receptor beta chain was sequenced within a study of cytomegalovirus exposure and HLA in healthy donors. Study observations and caveats: The authors later linked a missense DCLRE1C variant to TCR beta V- and J-gene trimming. Researchers reported that three CMV-associated chains were confirmed in vitro as CMV antigen-specific. A later examination showed that TCR association rates differed by HLA locus, with DRB1 most and HLA-C fewest. The study had only CMV serostatus as immune exposure information.

V lost 2 bases to trimming and J lost 2 bases, with 14 bases between them. Germline loops: CDR1 MNHEY, CDR2 SMNVEV (reference sequence). The CDR3 runs to 16 residues. A word on this clone: Its antigen is not known.

Use of 60 Vbeta and 13 Jbeta primers characterized the PCR. Using immunoSEQ multiplex PCR, the repertoire was profiled, and TCRdb retains in-frame clones only, with some absent. The data contain about 190,000 clones, around 87% of them singletons. The chain is built from TRBV27 and TRBJ2-3; tentatively, D is TRBD2 (5 bases). This receptor was taken from a man aged 25 to 45 in good health and CMV-seronegative. Source material: PBMCs. The CDR3 is CASSLIPGLFTDTQYF. CDR3 coding DNA: TGTGCCAGCAGTTTAATCCCCGGACTGTTCACAGATACGCAGTATTTT.